A selection of T cell receptor beta chains follows, all from one sample in a study of T cells after yellow fever vaccination. From the 5' RACE reads, TCRdb called clonotypes with MiXCR, one entry per CDR3 protein. This sample has some 260,000 distinct CDR3 sequences; 5.2% occur once, and the top ten carry approximately 3.5%. The sequencing used CD4+ T cells sorted from PBMCs, collected on the day of the yellow fever booster vaccination. All receptors come from a man aged 18 to 29 who received the YFV17D yellow fever vaccine. Each CDR3 is given with its conserved first and last residue. A D gene is named only where the DNA matches it firmly. Size is stated for part of the rows, as once, few or many counts, or as a class when the clone is expanded.

D gene: TRBD2; clone size: .; J gene: TRBJ2-5; V gene: TRBV5-4; CDR3 protein: CASGSGQETQYF; CDR3 DNA: TGTGCCAGCGGTAGCGGGCAAGAGACCCAGTACTTC
D gene: TRBD1; clone size: .; J gene: TRBJ1-5; V gene: TRBV7-9; CDR3 protein: CASSREDRGLQPQHF; CDR3 DNA: TGTGCCAGCAGCCGCGAGGACAGGGGACTTCAGCCCCAGCATTTT
D gene: .; clone size: .; J gene: TRBJ1-1; V gene: TRBV5-5; CDR3 protein: CASSVPRGGTEAFF; CDR3 DNA: TGTGCCAGCAGCGTCCCCAGGGGTGGAACTGAAGCTTTCTTT
D gene: .; clone size: many; J gene: TRBJ1-2; V gene: TRBV4-3; CDR3 protein: CASSPTVAGGYTF; CDR3 DNA: TGCGCCAGCAGCCCGACCGTTGCTGGTGGCTACACCTTC
D gene: TRBD1; clone size: few; J gene: TRBJ2-7; V gene: TRBV4-3; CDR3 protein: CASSQDPRQGNEQYF; CDR3 DNA: TGCGCCAGCAGCCAAGACCCCCGACAGGGGAACGAGCAGTACTTC
D gene: .; clone size: .; J gene: TRBJ2-7; V gene: TRBV18; CDR3 protein: CASSPGLPDEQYF; CDR3 DNA: TGTGCCAGCTCACCGGGACTCCCTGACGAGCAGTACTTC
D gene: TRBD1; clone size: many; J gene: TRBJ1-1; V gene: TRBV28; CDR3 protein: CASSLSGGGRTEAFF; CDR3 DNA: TGTGCCAGCAGTTTATCAGGGGGCGGGAGGACTGAAGCTTTCTTT
D gene: TRBD1; clone size: few; J gene: TRBJ1-1; V gene: TRBV18; CDR3 protein: CASSPTGHTEAFF; CDR3 DNA: TGTGCCAGCTCACCGACAGGGCACACTGAAGCTTTCTTT
D gene: .; clone size: many; J gene: TRBJ2-1; V gene: TRBV13; CDR3 protein: CASSQRSSPYNEQFF; CDR3 DNA: TGTGCCAGCAGCCAGAGGAGCAGTCCCTACAATGAGCAGTTCTTC
D gene: .; clone size: few; J gene: TRBJ2-1; V gene: TRBV3-1; CDR3 protein: CASSPWGGGSYNEQFF; CDR3 DNA: TGTGCCAGCAGCCCCTGGGGAGGAGGGTCCTACAATGAGCAGTTCTTC
D gene: TRBD1; clone size: few; J gene: TRBJ1-2; V gene: TRBV6-5; CDR3 protein: CASRSDRGRLFLYYGYTF; CDR3 DNA: TGTGCCAGCAGATCCGACAGGGGGCGGCTCTTCCTCTACTATGGCTACACCTTC
D gene: .; clone size: .; J gene: TRBJ2-3; V gene: TRBV5-1; CDR3 protein: CATGAQPADTQYF; CDR3 DNA: TGCGCCACGGGGGCCCAGCCAGCAGATACGCAGTATTTT
D gene: .; clone size: .; J gene: TRBJ2-3; V gene: TRBV6-2/TRBV6-3; CDR3 protein: CASSQELIGTQYF; CDR3 DNA: TGTGCCAGCAGTCAGGAGCTCATTGGTACGCAGTATTTT
D gene: .; clone size: many; J gene: TRBJ1-2; V gene: TRBV10-3; CDR3 protein: CAIADDPFGYTF; CDR3 DNA: TGTGCCATCGCGGACGATCCCTTCGGCTACACCTTC
D gene: .; clone size: few; J gene: TRBJ2-5; V gene: TRBV6-5; CDR3 protein: CASSYSGIGQETQYF; CDR3 DNA: TGTGCCAGCAGTTACTCTGGGATAGGACAAGAGACCCAGTACTTC
D gene: TRBD1; clone size: .; J gene: TRBJ2-1; V gene: TRBV7-2; CDR3 protein: CASSLRGPQITSYNEQFF; CDR3 DNA: TGTGCCAGCAGCTTAAGGGGGCCCCAGATCACCTCCTACAATGAGCAGTTCTTC
D gene: .; clone size: many; J gene: TRBJ2-5; V gene: TRBV5-1; CDR3 protein: CASSLTNQETQYF; CDR3 DNA: TGCGCCAGCAGCCTGACAAACCAAGAGACCCAGTACTTC
D gene: .; clone size: many; J gene: TRBJ1-2; V gene: TRBV15; CDR3 protein: CATSRGSSGYGYTF; CDR3 DNA: TGTGCCACCAGCAGAGGATCTTCGGGCTATGGCTACACCTTC
D gene: TRBD1; clone size: many; J gene: TRBJ2-7; V gene: TRBV12-3/TRBV12-4; CDR3 protein: CASRSGRDRGEQYF; CDR3 DNA: TGTGCCAGCAGATCAGGACGGGACAGGGGCGAGCAGTACTTC
D gene: .; clone size: many; J gene: TRBJ2-1; V gene: TRBV4-3; CDR3 protein: CASSQRTTLHEQFF; CDR3 DNA: TGCGCCAGCAGCCAAAGGACGACCCTTCATGAGCAGTTCTTC
D gene: .; clone size: many; J gene: TRBJ1-1; V gene: TRBV4-3; CDR3 protein: CASSQPSRGKLNTEAFF; CDR3 DNA: TGCGCCAGCAGCCAACCTTCAAGGGGAAAACTGAACACTGAAGCTTTCTTT
D gene: .; clone size: .; J gene: TRBJ2-5; V gene: TRBV2; CDR3 protein: CASSGHVQTQYF; CDR3 DNA: TGTGCCAGCAGCGGACACGTGCAGACCCAGTACTTC
D gene: .; clone size: .; J gene: TRBJ2-1; V gene: TRBV20-1; CDR3 protein: CSASQAGSSYNEQFF; CDR3 DNA: TGCAGTGCTAGTCAGGCGGGGAGCTCCTACAATGAGCAGTTCTTC
D gene: .; clone size: .; J gene: TRBJ2-4; V gene: TRBV12-3/TRBV12-4; CDR3 protein: CASRTAAKNIQYF; CDR3 DNA: TGTGCCAGCCGGACAGCAGCCAAAAACATTCAGTACTTC
D gene: .; clone size: many; J gene: TRBJ2-5; V gene: TRBV20-1; CDR3 protein: CSGEKAQETQYF; CDR3 DNA: TGCAGTGGCGAGAAGGCTCAAGAGACCCAGTACTTC
D gene: .; clone size: few; J gene: TRBJ1-6; V gene: TRBV12-3/TRBV12-4; CDR3 protein: CASSLIGRDSPLHF; CDR3 DNA: TGTGCCAGCAGTTTAATAGGTCGTGATTCACCCCTCCACTTT
D gene: .; clone size: .; J gene: TRBJ1-5; V gene: TRBV11-2; CDR3 protein: CASSLEGGQSNQPQHF; CDR3 DNA: TGTGCCAGCAGCTTAGAAGGGGGGCAGAGCAATCAGCCCCAGCATTTT
D gene: .; clone size: many; J gene: TRBJ2-5; V gene: TRBV28; CDR3 protein: CASTWGPGGEETQYF; CDR3 DNA: TGTGCCAGCACCTGGGGCCCCGGGGGTGAAGAGACCCAGTACTTC
D gene: .; clone size: .; J gene: TRBJ2-4; V gene: TRBV15; CDR3 protein: CATNRVAVRFWAKNIQYF; CDR3 DNA: TGTGCCACCAACAGAGTAGCGGTCCGCTTTTGGGCCAAAAACATTCAGTACTTC
D gene: .; clone size: few; J gene: TRBJ2-7; V gene: TRBV6-5; CDR3 protein: CASSSQAYRVSGEYEQYF; CDR3 DNA: TGTGCCAGCAGTTCCCAGGCATATAGGGTCTCCGGAGAGTACGAGCAGTACTTC
D gene: .; clone size: .; J gene: TRBJ2-3; V gene: TRBV6-2/TRBV6-3; CDR3 protein: CASSSDSQGTQYF; CDR3 DNA: TGTGCCAGCAGTTCAGACTCTCAGGGTACGCAGTATTTT
D gene: TRBD2; clone size: few; J gene: TRBJ2-1; V gene: TRBV20-1; CDR3 protein: CSARGPGGANNNEQFF; CDR3 DNA: TGCAGTGCTAGAGGTCCCGGGGGGGCCAATAACAATGAGCAGTTCTTC
D gene: .; clone size: many; J gene: TRBJ2-5; V gene: TRBV29-1; CDR3 protein: CSASRGETQYF; CDR3 DNA: TGCAGCGCTTCTAGGGGAGAGACCCAGTACTTC
D gene: .; clone size: many; J gene: TRBJ1-3; V gene: TRBV4-2; CDR3 protein: CASSQEGGSGNTIYF; CDR3 DNA: TGTGCCAGCAGCCAAGAGGGGGGATCTGGAAACACCATATATTTT
D gene: .; clone size: .; J gene: TRBJ1-3; V gene: TRBV12-3/TRBV12-4; CDR3 protein: CASTPLERGNTIYF; CDR3 DNA: TGTGCCAGCACACCTTTGGAGCGGGGAAACACCATATATTTT
D gene: TRBD1; clone size: many; J gene: TRBJ1-4; V gene: TRBV4-3; CDR3 protein: CASSQGRDRGQNTNEKLFF; CDR3 DNA: TGCGCCAGCAGCCAAGGCCGGGACAGGGGTCAGAACACTAATGAAAAACTGTTTTTT
D gene: .; clone size: .; J gene: TRBJ1-4; V gene: TRBV9; CDR3 protein: CASSPASNEKLFF; CDR3 DNA: TGTGCCAGCAGCCCCGCCTCTAATGAAAAACTGTTTTTT
D gene: .; clone size: .; J gene: TRBJ1-2; V gene: TRBV20-1; CDR3 protein: CSASGQGNYGYTF; CDR3 DNA: TGCAGTGCTAGTGGCCAGGGGAACTATGGCTACACCTTC
D gene: .; clone size: .; J gene: TRBJ1-2; V gene: TRBV7-2; CDR3 protein: CASSLRGGPGDYGYTF; CDR3 DNA: TGTGCCAGCAGCTTACGGGGGGGTCCGGGGGACTATGGCTACACCTTC
D gene: .; clone size: few; J gene: TRBJ2-5; V gene: TRBV7-2; CDR3 protein: CASSSQGLAGEETQYF; CDR3 DNA: TGTGCCAGCAGCTCCCAGGGGCTAGCAGGGGAAGAGACCCAGTACTTC
D gene: .; clone size: .; J gene: TRBJ2-2; V gene: TRBV18; CDR3 protein: CASPGRGGPTGELFF; CDR3 DNA: TGTGCCAGCCCAGGACGCGGGGGCCCGACCGGGGAGCTGTTTTTT
D gene: TRBD2; clone size: .; J gene: TRBJ2-5; V gene: TRBV5-1; CDR3 protein: CASSSGTSGGLQETQYF; CDR3 DNA: TGCGCCAGCAGCTCGGGGACTAGCGGGGGCCTCCAAGAGACCCAGTACTTC